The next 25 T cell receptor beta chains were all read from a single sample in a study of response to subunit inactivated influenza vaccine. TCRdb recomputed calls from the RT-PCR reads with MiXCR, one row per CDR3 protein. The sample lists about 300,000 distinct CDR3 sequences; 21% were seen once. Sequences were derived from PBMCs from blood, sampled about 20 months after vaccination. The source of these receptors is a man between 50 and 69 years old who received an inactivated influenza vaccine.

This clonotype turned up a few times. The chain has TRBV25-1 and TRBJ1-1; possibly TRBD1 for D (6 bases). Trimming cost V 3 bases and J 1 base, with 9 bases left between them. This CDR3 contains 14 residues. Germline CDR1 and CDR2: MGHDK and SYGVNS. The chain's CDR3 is CASSEAGQNTEAFF. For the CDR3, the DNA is TGTGCCAGCAGTGAGGCGGGACAGAACACTGAAGCTTTCTTT.

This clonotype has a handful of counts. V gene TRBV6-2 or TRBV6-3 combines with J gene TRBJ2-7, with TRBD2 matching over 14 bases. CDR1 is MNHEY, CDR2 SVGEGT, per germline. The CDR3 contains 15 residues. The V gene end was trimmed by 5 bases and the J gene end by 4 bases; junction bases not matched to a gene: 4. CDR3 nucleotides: TGTGCCAGCAGTCGACTAGCGGGAGGGCCATACGAGCAGTACTTC. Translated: CASSRLAGGPYEQYF.

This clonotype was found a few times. CDR3 amino acids: CSARLTGAVANEKLFF. CDR3 sequence (DNA): TGCAGTGCTAGATTGACAGGGGCGGTGGCTAATGAAAAACTGTTTTTT. The chain carries TRBV20-1 and TRBJ1-4; 8 bases line up with TRBD1. CDR1 and CDR2 from the germline V gene are DFQATT and SNEGSKA (reference sequence). This CDR3 region has 16 residues. The V gene end was trimmed by 2 bases and the J gene end by 3 bases; junction bases not matched to a gene: 8.

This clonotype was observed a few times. DNA for the CDR3: TGTGCCAGCAGTCCGACAGGGGAGGCGAGGGAGCAGTACTTC. Translating it yields CASSPTGEAREQYF. The chain couples TRBV28 to TRBJ2-7; 8 positions match TRBD1. CDR3 length equals 14 residues. Trimming at V came to 5 bases and at J to 7 bases, leaving 10 bases not matched to a gene. The germline CDR1 and CDR2 sequences are MDHEN and SYDVKM.

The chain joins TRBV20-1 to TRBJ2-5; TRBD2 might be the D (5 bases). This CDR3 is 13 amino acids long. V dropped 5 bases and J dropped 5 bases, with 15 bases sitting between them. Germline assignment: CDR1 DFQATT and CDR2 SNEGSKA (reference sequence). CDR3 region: CSARGTHRETQYF. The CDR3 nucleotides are TGCAGTGCTCGGGGAACCCACCGCGAGACCCAGTACTTC.

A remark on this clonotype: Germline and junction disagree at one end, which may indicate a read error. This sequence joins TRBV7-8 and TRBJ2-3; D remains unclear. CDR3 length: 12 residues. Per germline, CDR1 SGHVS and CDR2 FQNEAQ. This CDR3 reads CGSRIGPDTQYF. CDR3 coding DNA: TGTGGCAGCAGAATAGGGCCAGATACGCAGTATTTT. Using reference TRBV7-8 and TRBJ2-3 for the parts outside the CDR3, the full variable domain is GAGVSQSPRYKVAKRGQDVALRCDPISGHVSLFWYQQALGQGPEFLTYFQNEAQLDKSGLPSDRFFAERPEGSVSTLKIQRTQQEDSAVYLCGSRIGPDTQYFGPGTRLTVL.

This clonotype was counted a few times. In DNA form, the CDR3 reads TGTGCCTCTAAGGGGACTAGCGAGAGGTACAATGAGCAGTTCTTC. Encoded protein: CASKGTSERYNEQFF. This chain connects TRBV28 to TRBJ2-1; 10 bases align to TRBD2. This CDR3 is built from 15 residues. V lost 11 bases to trimming and J lost 4 bases; unmatched junction nucleotides: 11. Germline lookup yields CDR1 MDHEN and CDR2 SYDVKM.

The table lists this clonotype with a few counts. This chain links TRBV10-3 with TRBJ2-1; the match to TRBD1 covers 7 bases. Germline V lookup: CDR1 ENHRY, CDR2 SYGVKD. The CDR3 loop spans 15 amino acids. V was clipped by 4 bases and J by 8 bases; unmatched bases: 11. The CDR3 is CAISGQGQSFDEQFF. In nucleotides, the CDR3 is TGTGCCATCAGTGGACAGGGTCAAAGTTTCGATGAGCAGTTCTTC.

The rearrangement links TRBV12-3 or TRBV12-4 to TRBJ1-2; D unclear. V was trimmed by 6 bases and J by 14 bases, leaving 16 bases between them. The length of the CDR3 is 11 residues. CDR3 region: CASRDRFMPTF. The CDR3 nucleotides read TGTGCCAGCAGGGACCGATTTATGCCTACCTTC.

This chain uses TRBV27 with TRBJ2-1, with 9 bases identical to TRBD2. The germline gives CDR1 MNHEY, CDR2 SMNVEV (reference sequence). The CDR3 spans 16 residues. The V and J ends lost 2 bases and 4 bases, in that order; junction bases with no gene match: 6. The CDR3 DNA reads TGTGCCAGCAGTTTAACCGGGACTAGCAGATACAATGAGCAGTTCTTC. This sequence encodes CASSLTGTSRYNEQFF.

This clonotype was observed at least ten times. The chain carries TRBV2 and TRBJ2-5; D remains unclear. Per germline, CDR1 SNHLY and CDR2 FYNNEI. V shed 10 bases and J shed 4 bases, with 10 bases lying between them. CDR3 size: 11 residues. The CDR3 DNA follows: TGTGCCATGCCAGTGGGAGAGACCCAGTACTTC. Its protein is CAMPVGETQYF.

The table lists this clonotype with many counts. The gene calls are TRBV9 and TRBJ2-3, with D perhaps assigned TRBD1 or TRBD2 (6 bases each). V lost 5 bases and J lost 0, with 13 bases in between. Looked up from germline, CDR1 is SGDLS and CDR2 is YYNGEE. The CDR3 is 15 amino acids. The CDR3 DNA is TGTGCCAGCAGTCTCGGGGGCCACAGCACAGATACGCAGTATTTT. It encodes CASSLGGHSTDTQYF. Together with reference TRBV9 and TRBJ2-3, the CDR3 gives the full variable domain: DSGVTQTPKHLITATGQRVTLRCSPRSGDLSVYWYQQSLDQGLQFLIQYYNGEERAKGNILERFSAQQFPDLHSELNLSSLELGDSALYFCASSLGGHSTDTQYFGPGTRLTVL.

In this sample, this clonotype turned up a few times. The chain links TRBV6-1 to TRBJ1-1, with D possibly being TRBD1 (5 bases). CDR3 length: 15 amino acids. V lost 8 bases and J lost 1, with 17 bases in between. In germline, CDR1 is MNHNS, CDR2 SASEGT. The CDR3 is CASGPAGTGNTEAFF. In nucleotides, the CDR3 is TGTGCCAGCGGACCCGCTGGGACGGGGAACACTGAAGCTTTCTTT.

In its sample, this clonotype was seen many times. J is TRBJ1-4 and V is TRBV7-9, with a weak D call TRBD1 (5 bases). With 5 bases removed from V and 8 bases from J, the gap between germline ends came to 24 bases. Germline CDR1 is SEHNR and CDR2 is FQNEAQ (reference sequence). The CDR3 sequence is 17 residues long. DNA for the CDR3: TGTGCCAGCAGCCCAAAACTCCGACAGACTCAAGGGGAAAAACTGTTTTTT. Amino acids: CASSPKLRQTQGEKLFF.

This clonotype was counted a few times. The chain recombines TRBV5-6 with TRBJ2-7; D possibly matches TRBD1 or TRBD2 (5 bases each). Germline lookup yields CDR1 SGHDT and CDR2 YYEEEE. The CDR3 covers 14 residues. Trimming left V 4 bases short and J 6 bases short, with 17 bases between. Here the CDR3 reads CASSPRDPVIEQYF. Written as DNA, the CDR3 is TGTGCCAGCAGCCCCCGGGACCCCGTGATCGAGCAGTACTTC.

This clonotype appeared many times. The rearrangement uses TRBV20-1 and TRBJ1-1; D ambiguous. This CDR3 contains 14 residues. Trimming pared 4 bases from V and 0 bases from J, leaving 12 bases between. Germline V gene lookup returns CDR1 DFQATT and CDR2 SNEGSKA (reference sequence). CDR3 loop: CSATVGRVNTEAFF. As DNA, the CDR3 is TGCAGTGCTACGGTTGGACGGGTGAACACTGAAGCTTTCTTT.

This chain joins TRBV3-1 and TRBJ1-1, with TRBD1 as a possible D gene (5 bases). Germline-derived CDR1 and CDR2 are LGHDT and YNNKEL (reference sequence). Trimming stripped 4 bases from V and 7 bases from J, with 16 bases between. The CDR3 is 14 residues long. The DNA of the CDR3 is TGTGCCAGCAGCCCCGTCTGGGGGGACCATGAAGCTTTCTTT. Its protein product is CASSPVWGDHEAFF.

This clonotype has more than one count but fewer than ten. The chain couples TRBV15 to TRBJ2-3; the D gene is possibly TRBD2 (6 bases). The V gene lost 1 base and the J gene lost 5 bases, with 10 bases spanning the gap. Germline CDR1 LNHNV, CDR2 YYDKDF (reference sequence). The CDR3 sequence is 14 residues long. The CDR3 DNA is TGTGCCACCAGCAGAGCGACTAGGGGAGATACGCAGTATTTT. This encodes CATSRATRGDTQYF. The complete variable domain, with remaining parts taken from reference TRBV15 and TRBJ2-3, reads DAMVIQNPRYQVTQFGKPVTLSCSQTLNHNVMYWYQQKSSQAPKLLFHYYDKDFNNEADTPDNFQSRRPNTSFCFLDIRSPGLGDTAMYLCATSRATRGDTQYFGPGTRLTVL.

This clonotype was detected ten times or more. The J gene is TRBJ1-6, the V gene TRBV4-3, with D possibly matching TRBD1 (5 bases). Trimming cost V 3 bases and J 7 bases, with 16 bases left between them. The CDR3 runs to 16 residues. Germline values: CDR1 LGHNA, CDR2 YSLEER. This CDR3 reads CASSQKPGLGNSPLHF. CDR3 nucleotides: TGCGCCAGCAGCCAGAAACCGGGACTGGGGAATTCACCCCTCCACTTT.

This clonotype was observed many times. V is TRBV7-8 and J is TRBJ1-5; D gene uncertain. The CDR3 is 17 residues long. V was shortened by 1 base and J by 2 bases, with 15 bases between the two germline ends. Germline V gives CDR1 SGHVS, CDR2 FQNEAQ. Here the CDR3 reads CASSLVGSNGRNQPQHF. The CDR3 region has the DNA TGTGCCAGCAGCTTAGTGGGTAGCAACGGACGCAATCAGCCCCAGCATTTT.

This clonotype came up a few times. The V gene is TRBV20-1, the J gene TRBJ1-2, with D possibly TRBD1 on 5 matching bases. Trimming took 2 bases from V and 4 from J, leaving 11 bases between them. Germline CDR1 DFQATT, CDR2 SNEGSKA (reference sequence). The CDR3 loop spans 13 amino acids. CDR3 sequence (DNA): TGCAGTGCTAGACAGGGAAGAAGCTATGGCTACACCTTC. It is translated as CSARQGRSYGYTF.

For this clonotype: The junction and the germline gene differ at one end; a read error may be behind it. CDR3 amino acids: CASSWTGVGSGNSIYF. Here the CDR3 DNA reads TGTGCCAGCAGTTGGACAGGGGTCGGCTCTGGAAACAGCATATATTTT. The chain combines TRBV28 with TRBJ1-3; TRBD1 matches at 9 bases. The CDR3 length is 16 residues. Per the germline V gene, CDR1 is MDHEN and CDR2 is SYDVKM.

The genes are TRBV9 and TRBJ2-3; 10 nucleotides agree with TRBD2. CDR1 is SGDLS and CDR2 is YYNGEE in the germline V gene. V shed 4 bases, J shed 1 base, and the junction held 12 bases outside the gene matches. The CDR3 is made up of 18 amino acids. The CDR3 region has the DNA TGTGCCAGCAGCAACGGACTAGCGGAAGCCTACCGCACAGATACGCAGTATTTT. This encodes CASSNGLAEAYRTDTQYF.

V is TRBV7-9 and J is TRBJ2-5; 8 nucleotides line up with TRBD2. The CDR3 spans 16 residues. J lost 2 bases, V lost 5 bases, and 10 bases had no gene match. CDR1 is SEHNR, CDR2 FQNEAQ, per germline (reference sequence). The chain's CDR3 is CASSPRASGGQETQYF. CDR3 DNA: TGTGCCAGCAGCCCGAGGGCCAGCGGGGGACAAGAGACCCAGTACTTC.

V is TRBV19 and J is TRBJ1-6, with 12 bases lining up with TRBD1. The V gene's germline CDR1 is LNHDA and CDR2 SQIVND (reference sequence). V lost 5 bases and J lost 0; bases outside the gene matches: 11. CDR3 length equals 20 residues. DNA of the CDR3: TGTGCCAGTAGTGGAGGGACAGGGGGCGACCTAAGCTCCTATAATTCACCCCTCCACTTT. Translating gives CASSGGTGGDLSSYNSPLHF.